The rows below give T cell receptor beta chains drawn from one sample of a study of vaccination effects on CD4 cells after COVID-19. Sequencing was performed with immunoSEQ multiplex PCR; in TCRdb, only in-frame clones are kept and a portion is missing. The sample yields around 66,000 clones, around 74% seen once. These receptors have no identified antigens. Material: CD4+ T cells from PBMCs cultured without peptide, obtained after COVID-19 vaccination. These receptors were collected from a human donor who received a COVID-19 vaccine. Each CDR3 is given with its conserved first and last residue. The order of the fields is D gene, J gene, clone size, V gene, CDR3 protein, CDR3 DNA. D genes are given only for firm matches. The listing skips clone size in some rows; elsewhere it reads once, few, many or a size class.

NA TRBJ1-1 NA TRBV5-5 CASSLRSQNTEAFF TGTGCCAGCAGCCTCAGGTCCCAGAACACTGAAGCTTTCTTT
NA TRBJ2-5 NA TRBV29-1 CSVGHLQETQYF TGCAGCGTTGGACATTTACAAGAGACCCAGTACTTC
NA TRBJ2-6 NA TRBV19 CASIGAGANVLTF TGTGCCAGCATCGGGGCTGGGGCCAACGTCCTGACTTTC
NA TRBJ1-1 NA TRBV3-1/TRBV3-2 CASSPGTGTKMNTEAFF TGTGCCAGCAGCCCCGGAACCGGGACAAAAATGAACACTGAAGCTTTCTTT
NA TRBJ1-4 NA TRBV16 CASSLQRGEKLFF TGTGCCAGCAGCCTCCAACGGGGGGAAAAACTGTTTTTT
TRBD1 TRBJ1-5 NA TRBV5-5 CASSMPGTGTQPQHF TGTGCCAGCAGCATGCCCGGGACAGGGACACAGCCCCAGCATTTT
TRBD1 TRBJ2-1 NA TRBV7-3 CASSAQGALLNEQFF TGTGCCAGCAGCGCCCAGGGGGCGCTCCTAAATGAGCAGTTCTTC
NA TRBJ2-1 NA TRBV6-2/TRBV6-3 CASSYFPRRIDNEQFF TGTGCCAGCAGTTACTTTCCGCGTCGAATAGACAATGAGCAGTTCTTC
NA TRBJ1-3 medium-sized TRBV5-1 CASSPQGGDTIYF TGCGCCAGCAGCCCCCAAGGTGGCGACACCATATATTTT
NA TRBJ1-4 NA TRBV28 CASSLFLRTRLFF TGTGCCAGCAGTTTATTTCTCCGAACCCGGCTGTTTTTT
TRBD1 TRBJ1-6 NA TRBV6-5 CASRYSDRDNSPLHF TGTGCCAGCAGGTACTCGGACAGGGATAATTCACCCCTCCACTTT
NA TRBJ1-1 NA TRBV5-6 CASSFGDRPNTEAFF TGTGCCAGCAGCTTTGGTGACAGGCCGAACACTGAAGCTTTCTTT
TRBD2 TRBJ2-5 NA TRBV20-1 CSASSAGGQETQYF TGCAGTGCTAGTTCTGCGGGGGGCCAAGAGACCCAGTACTTC
TRBD1 TRBJ2-5 few TRBV7-8 CASSLNRGPQETQYF TGTGCCAGCAGTTTAAACAGGGGTCCTCAGGAGACCCAGTACTTC
NA TRBJ1-5 NA TRBV3-1/TRBV3-2 CASSQDGRLQPQHF TGTGCCAGCAGCCAAGATGGGCGGCTTCAGCCCCAGCATTTT
NA TRBJ2-2 NA TRBV27 CASSPRDQRPGELFF TGTGCCAGCAGTCCCCGGGACCAGAGACCCGGGGAGCTGTTTTTT
NA TRBJ2-1 NA TRBV5-1 CASSLVRDSNNEQFF TGCGCCAGCAGCTTGGTCCGGGACTCTAACAATGAGCAGTTCTTC
NA TRBJ2-3 NA TRBV5-4 CASSFGLSTDTQYF TGTGCCAGCAGCTTTGGCCTGAGCACAGATACGCAGTATTTT
NA TRBJ1-1 NA TRBV12-3/TRBV12-4 CASRLDLNTEAFF TGTGCCAGCAGACTTGACCTGAACACTGAAGCTTTCTTT
NA TRBJ2-1 NA TRBV6-1 CASSESTLILYNEQFF TGTGCCAGCAGTGAGTCTACACTTATACTTTACAATGAGCAGTTCTTC
NA TRBJ1-4 NA TRBV5-4 CASSLDRANEKLFF TGTGCCAGCAGCTTGGACAGGGCTAATGAAAAACTGTTTTTT
NA TRBJ1-2 NA TRBV5-8 CASSLTGYGYTF TGTGCCAGCAGCTTAACAGGGTATGGCTACACCTTC
TRBD1 TRBJ2-1 NA TRBV6-1 CASSETGGAGYNEQFF TGTGCCAGCAGTGAGACAGGGGGCGCGGGTTACAATGAGCAGTTCTTC
NA TRBJ2-3 NA TRBV5-8 CASSARRGTQYF TGTGCCAGCAGCGCCCGGCGGGGTACGCAGTATTTT
TRBD1 TRBJ1-4 few TRBV19 CASSTTGTRQGTNEKLFF TGTGCCAGTAGTACCACCGGCACGAGACAGGGGACTAATGAAAAACTGTTTTTT
TRBD2 TRBJ2-1 NA TRBV2 CASSGLANYNEQFF TGTGCCAGCAGTGGACTAGCGAACTACAATGAGCAGTTCTTC
NA TRBJ1-5 NA TRBV6-6 CASRSEQGRNQPQHF TGTGCCAGCAGAAGTGAACAGGGTCGCAATCAGCCCCAGCATTTT
TRBD1 TRBJ1-1 NA TRBV24-1 CATSEPQGRTFF TGTGCCACCAGTGAACCACAGGGGAGAACTTTCTTT
NA TRBJ1-2 NA TRBV30 CAWSVPGMGGYTF TGTGCCTGGAGTGTACCGGGGATGGGAGGCTACACCTTC
TRBD1 TRBJ2-6 NA TRBV4-1 CASSHLQGTGPDSGANVLTF TGCGCCAGCAGCCACCTACAGGGGACAGGCCCTGACTCTGGGGCCAACGTCCTGACTTTC
NA TRBJ2-5 NA TRBV30 CAWSEYWGDRRLRETQYF TGTGCCTGGAGTGAGTATTGGGGCGACAGGCGGCTTAGGGAGACCCAGTACTTC
TRBD1 TRBJ1-2 NA TRBV24-1 CATSDSADRRAYGYTF TGTGCCACCAGTGATTCCGCGGACAGGAGGGCCTATGGCTACACCTTC
NA TRBJ1-2 NA TRBV24-1 CATSDFRNYGYTF TGTGCCACCAGTGATTTCAGAAACTATGGCTACACCTTC
NA TRBJ1-4 NA TRBV19 CASSIDWSVNEKLFF TGTGCCAGTAGTATAGATTGGTCAGTTAATGAAAAACTGTTTTTT